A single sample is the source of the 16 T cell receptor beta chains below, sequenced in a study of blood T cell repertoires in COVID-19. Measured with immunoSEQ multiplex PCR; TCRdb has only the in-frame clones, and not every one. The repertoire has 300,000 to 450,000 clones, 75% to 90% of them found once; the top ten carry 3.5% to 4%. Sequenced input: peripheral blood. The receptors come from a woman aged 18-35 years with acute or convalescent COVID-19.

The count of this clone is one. The CDR3 sequence is CASSPWQGRWGIYEQYF. The CDR3 bases are TGTGCCAGCAGTCCTTGGCAGGGGAGATGGGGGATCTACGAGCAGTACTTC. The chain employs TRBV6-6 and TRBJ2-7; possible D gene TRBD1, 6 bases. Germline lookup yields CDR1 MNHNY and CDR2 SVGAGI (reference sequence). V lost 5 bases to trimming and J lost 3 bases, with 23 bases between them. The CDR3 has 17 amino acids.

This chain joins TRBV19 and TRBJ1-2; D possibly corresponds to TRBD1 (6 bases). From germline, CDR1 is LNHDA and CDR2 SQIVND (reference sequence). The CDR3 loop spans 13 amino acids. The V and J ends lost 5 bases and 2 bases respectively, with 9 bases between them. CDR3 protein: CASSPRGNYGYTF. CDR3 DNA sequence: TGTGCCAGTAGTCCCAGGGGAAACTATGGCTACACCTTC.

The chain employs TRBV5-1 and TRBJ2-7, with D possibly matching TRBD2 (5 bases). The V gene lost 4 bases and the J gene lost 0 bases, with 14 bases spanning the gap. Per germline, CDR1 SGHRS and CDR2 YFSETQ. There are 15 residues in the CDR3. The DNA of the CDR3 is TGCGCCAGCAGCCCCGACTTGGGAGTCTCCTACGAGCAGTACTTC. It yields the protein CASSPDLGVSYEQYF.

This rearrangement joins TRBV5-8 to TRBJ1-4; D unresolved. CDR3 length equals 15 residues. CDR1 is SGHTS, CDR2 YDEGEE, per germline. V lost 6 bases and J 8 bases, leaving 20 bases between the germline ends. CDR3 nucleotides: TGTGCCAGCACTCCCGGGAGTCCCTTGAGGGAAAAACTGTTTTTT. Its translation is CASTPGSPLREKLFF.

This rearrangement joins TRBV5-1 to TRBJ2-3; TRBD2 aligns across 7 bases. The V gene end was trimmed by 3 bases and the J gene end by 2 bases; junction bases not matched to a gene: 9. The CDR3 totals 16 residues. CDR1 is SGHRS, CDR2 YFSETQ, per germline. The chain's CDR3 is CASSSSVGGFTDTQYF. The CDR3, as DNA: TGCGCCAGCAGCTCCTCAGTGGGAGGGTTCACAGATACGCAGTATTTT.

The CDR3, as DNA: TGCAGTGCAGGGCCGGGAACTGAAGCTTTCTTT. This gives the protein CSAGPGTEAFF. The chain has TRBV20-1 and TRBJ1-1; no firm D call. V lost 6 bases to trimming and J lost 5 bases, with 10 bases between them. CDR3 length: 11 residues. Germline CDR1 DFQATT, CDR2 SNEGSKA (reference sequence).

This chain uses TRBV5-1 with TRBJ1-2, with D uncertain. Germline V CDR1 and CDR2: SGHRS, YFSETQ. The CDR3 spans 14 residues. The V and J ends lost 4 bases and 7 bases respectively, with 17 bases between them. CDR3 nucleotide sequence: TGCGCCAGCAGCCCAAATAGCCCCGAGAGTGGCTACACCTTC. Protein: CASSPNSPESGYTF.

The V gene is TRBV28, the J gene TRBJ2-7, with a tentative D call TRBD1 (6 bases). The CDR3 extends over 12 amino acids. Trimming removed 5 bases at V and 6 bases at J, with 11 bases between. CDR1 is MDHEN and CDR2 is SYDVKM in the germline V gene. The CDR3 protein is CASSTGSGEQYF. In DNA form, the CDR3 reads TGTGCCAGCAGTACAGGGTCTGGCGAGCAGTACTTC.

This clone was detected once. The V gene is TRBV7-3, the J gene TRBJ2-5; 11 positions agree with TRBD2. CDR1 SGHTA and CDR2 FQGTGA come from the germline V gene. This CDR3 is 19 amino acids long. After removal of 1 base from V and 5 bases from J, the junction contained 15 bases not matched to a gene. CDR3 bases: TGTGCCAGCAGCTTAAGAAGTGGGCTAGCGGGGGGACAGACGGAGACCCAGTACTTC. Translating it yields CASSLRSGLAGGQTETQYF.

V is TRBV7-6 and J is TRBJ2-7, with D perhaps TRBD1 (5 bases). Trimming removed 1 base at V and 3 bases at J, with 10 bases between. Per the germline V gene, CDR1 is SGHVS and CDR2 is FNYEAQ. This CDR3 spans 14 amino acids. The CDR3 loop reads CASSLEQASYEQYF. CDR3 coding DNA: TGTGCCAGCAGCTTAGAACAGGCGAGCTACGAGCAGTACTTC.

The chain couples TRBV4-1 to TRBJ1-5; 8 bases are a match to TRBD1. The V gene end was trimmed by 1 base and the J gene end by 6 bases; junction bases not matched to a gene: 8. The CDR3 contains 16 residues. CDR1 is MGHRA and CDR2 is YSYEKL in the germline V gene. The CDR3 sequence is CASSQGRQGRRQPQHF. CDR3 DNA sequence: TGCGCCAGCAGCCAAGGACGACAGGGGAGACGTCAGCCCCAGCATTTT.

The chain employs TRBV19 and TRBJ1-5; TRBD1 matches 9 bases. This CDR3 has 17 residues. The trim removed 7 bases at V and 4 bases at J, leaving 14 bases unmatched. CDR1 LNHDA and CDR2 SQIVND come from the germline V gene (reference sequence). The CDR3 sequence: CASKPRAPGTGNQPQHF. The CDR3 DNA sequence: TGTGCCAGTAAACCCCGGGCCCCCGGGACAGGGAATCAGCCCCAGCATTTT. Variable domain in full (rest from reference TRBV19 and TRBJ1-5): DGGITQSPKYLFRKEGQNVTLSCEQNLNHDAMYWYRQDPGQGLRLIYYSQIVNDFQKGDIAEGYSVSREKKESFPLTVTSAQKNPTAFYLCASKPRAPGTGNQPQHFGDGTRLSIL.

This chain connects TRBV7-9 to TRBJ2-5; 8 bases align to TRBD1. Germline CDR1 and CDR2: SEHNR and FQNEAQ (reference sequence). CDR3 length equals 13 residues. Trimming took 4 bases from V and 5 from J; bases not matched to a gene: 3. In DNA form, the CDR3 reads TGTGCCAGCAGCTCGCAGGGGGCTGAGACCCAGTACTTC. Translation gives CASSSQGAETQYF.

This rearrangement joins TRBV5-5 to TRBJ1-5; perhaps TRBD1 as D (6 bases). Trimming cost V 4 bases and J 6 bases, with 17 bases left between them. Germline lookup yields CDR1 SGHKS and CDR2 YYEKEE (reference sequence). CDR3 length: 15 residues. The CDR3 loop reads CASSPGEGVSQPQHF. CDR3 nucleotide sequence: TGTGCCAGCAGCCCCGGGGAGGGGGTTAGTCAGCCCCAGCATTTT.

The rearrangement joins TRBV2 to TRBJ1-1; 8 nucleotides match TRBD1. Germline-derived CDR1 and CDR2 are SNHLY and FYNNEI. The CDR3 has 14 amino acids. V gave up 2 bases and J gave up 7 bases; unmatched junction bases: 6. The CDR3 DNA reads TGTGCCAGCAGTGAATCCAGGGGGCCCAGTGAAGCTTTCTTT. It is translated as CASSESRGPSEAFF.

This chain's CDR3 is CASRADSSSDGYTF. DNA of the CDR3: TGTGCCAGCAGAGCTGACAGCTCTAGCGATGGCTACACCTTC. The chain combines TRBV2 with TRBJ1-2, with D possibly TRBD1 on 5 matching bases. Germline assignment: CDR1 SNHLY and CDR2 FYNNEI. This CDR3 comprises 14 residues. Trimming took off 6 bases at V and 6 bases at J, with 17 bases between the two ends.